The 3 T cell receptor beta chains below were found in one sample sequenced in a study of regulatory T cells in long-lasting Graves disease. Time point given: newly diagnosed GD, antithyroid drugs for less than 3 months. The authors made the TCR library using RNA they extracted from PBMCs. Through Arm-PCR of CDR3 regions and iRepertoire HTBI primers, TCR beta libraries were built. TCRdb reprocessed the multiplex PCR reads with MiXCR, giving one entry per CDR3 protein. The sample lists roughly 610,000 distinct CDR3 sequences, about 16% occurring once. The same data also contributed to another study, on T cells in Graves' hyperthyroidism and ophthalmopathy.

Sequences were derived from peripheral blood mononuclear cells (PBMCs), sampled at new diagnosis, from a patient treated with antithyroid drugs. All receptors derive from a woman aged 25 to 45 with Graves disease.

This chain uses TRBV28 with TRBJ2-5; D ambiguous. V shed 5 bases and J shed 1 base, with 11 bases lying between them. Germline-derived CDR1 and CDR2 are MDHEN and SYDVKM. CDR3 length equals 14 residues. Here the CDR3 reads CASSRTAVQETQYF. CDR3 bases: TGTGCCAGCAGTAGGACGGCGGTCCAAGAGACCCAGTACTTC. The variable domain in full, with the rest retrieved from reference TRBV28 and TRBJ2-5, is DVKVTQSSRYLVKRTGEKVFLECVQDMDHENMFWYRQDPGLGLRLIYFSYDVKMKEKGDIPEGYSVSREKKERFSLILESASTNQTSMYLCASSRTAVQETQYFGPGTRLLVL.

This clonotype showed up just a few times. This chain links TRBV20-1 with TRBJ1-1; TRBD1 is a possible D gene (6 bases). CDR1 is DFQATT and CDR2 is SNEGSKA in the germline V gene (reference sequence). V was cut by 5 bases and J by 6 bases, with 22 bases left in between. The CDR3 is 15 amino acids. DNA of the CDR3: TGCAGTGCTCGAGGGGTAGGGGGACTAGTCCCTGAAGCTTTCTTT. Encoded protein: CSARGVGGLVPEAFF.

About this clonotype itself: No conserved phenylalanine or tryptophan is present at the end of the CDR3, so a read error is the likely explanation. The V and J genes are TRBV11-2 and TRBJ2-1; 8 bases line up with TRBD2. The CDR3 is made up of 18 amino acids. Germline V gives CDR1 SGHAT, CDR2 FQNNGV. The J segment lost 8 bases and the V segment lost 0 bases, leaving 15 bases of the junction unmatched. The CDR3 DNA is TGTGCCAGCAGCTTAGAGTCTGGTGTTAGCGGGATTTTTGATGAGCAGTTCCTC. Translated, it gives CASSLESGVSGIFDEQFL.